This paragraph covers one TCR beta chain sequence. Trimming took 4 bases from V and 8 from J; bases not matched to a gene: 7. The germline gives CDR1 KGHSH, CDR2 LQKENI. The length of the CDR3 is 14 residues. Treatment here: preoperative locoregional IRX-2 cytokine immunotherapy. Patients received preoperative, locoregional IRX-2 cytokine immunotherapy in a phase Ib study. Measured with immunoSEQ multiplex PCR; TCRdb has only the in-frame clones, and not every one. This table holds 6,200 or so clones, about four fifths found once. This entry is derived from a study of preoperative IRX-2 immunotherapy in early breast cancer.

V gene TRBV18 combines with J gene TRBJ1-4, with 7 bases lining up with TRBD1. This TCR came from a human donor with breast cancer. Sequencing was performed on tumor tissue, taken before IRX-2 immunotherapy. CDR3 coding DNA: TGTGCCAGCTCACGGGGACAGCTAAACGAAAAACTGTTTTTT. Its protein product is CASSRGQLNEKLFF.